This T cell receptor beta chain comes out of a study of blood T cell repertoires in COVID-19. Study as a whole: Collection of acute and convalescent COVID-19 samples took place in the United States, Italy and Spain. PBMCs, B-cell-depleted T cells, or T cells provided the cDNA or gDNA that made up the material.

This table comes from immunoSEQ multiplex PCR, and its TCRdb copy is limited to in-frame clones, with some not included. The sample lists approximately 180,000 clones; more than 75% were seen once. V was trimmed by 5 bases and J by 0 bases, leaving 14 bases between them. This CDR3 has 15 amino acids. From germline, CDR1 is SGHAT and CDR2 FQNNGV. This sequence was found in a man in his forties with active or convalescent COVID-19. Sequencing was performed on peripheral blood. The V and J genes are TRBV11-2 and TRBJ2-7, with D perhaps matching TRBD2 (5 bases). The CDR3 nucleotides read TGTGCCAGCAGCCAGAGGGCCTTCGTCTCCTACGAGCAGTACTTC. It codes for CASSQRAFVSYEQYF.